This T cell receptor beta chain came from a study of immune evolution from preneoplasia to lung adenocarcinoma. Study-wide findings and caveats: Later-stage lesions seemingly showed higher T cell density and diversity than normal lung.

Two lung cancer pathologists independently confirmed each histologic diagnosis. As to this clone: The antigen remains undetermined.

Clones were sequenced by immunoSEQ multiplex PCR, and TCRdb holds only the in-frame ones, with some missing. This table has under 3,000 clones, 80% appearing once. The CDR3 extends over 19 amino acids. Material: FFPE invasive lung adenocarcinoma tissue. This chain joins TRBV21-1 and TRBJ1-1; TRBD1, the table's D call, lacks a check against the DNA. TRBV21-1 is tagged as a pseudogene. The TCR comes from a person aged 60 to 80 with invasive lung adenocarcinoma. CDR3 in amino acids: CASSKRVFQGANGNTEAFF. In DNA, the CDR3 is TGTGCCAGCAGCAAACGAGTTTTTCAGGGGGCAAATGGGAACACTGAAGCTTTCTTT.